The next 22 T cell receptor beta chains were all read from a single sample in a study of OX40 agonist ivuxolimab in advanced cancers. Profiled with immunoSEQ multiplex PCR; TCRdb holds only in-frame clones, not every one. Of some 43,000 clones in the sample, approximately 86% are singletons; the top ten hold about 15%. Source: CD4+ or CD8+ T cells sorted from blood, taken in a trial of the OX40 agonist ivuxolimab. All receptors derive from an adult with an advanced solid tumor such as melanoma, head and neck, liver or kidney cancer.

The CDR3 nucleotides read TGTGCCACCAGCAGAGGGGGAACTGAAGCTTTCTTT. Protein product: CATSRGGTEAFF. The V gene is TRBV15, the J gene TRBJ1-1; no firm D call. V dropped 1 base and J dropped 5 bases, with 5 bases sitting between them. Germline V lookup: CDR1 LNHNV, CDR2 YYDKDF (reference sequence). This CDR3 spans 12 amino acids.

This sequence joins TRBV28 and TRBJ2-7, with a weak D call TRBD1 (6 bases). This CDR3 region has 13 residues. Germline lookup yields CDR1 MDHEN and CDR2 SYDVKM. V lost 5 bases and J 3 bases, leaving 11 bases between the germline ends. This CDR3 reads CASSRGFGYEQYV. CDR3 sequence (DNA): TGTGCCAGCAGTAGGGGGTTTGGCTACGAGCAGTACGTC.

The rearrangement joins TRBV7-9 to TRBJ2-2; D remains ambiguous. The CDR3 runs 14 residues. CDR1 SEHNR and CDR2 FQNEAQ come from the germline V gene (reference sequence). The ends were cut back, 1 base at V and 7 bases at J, with 10 bases in the middle. CDR3 sequence: CASSLGERVGELFF. The CDR3, as DNA: TGTGCCAGCAGCTTAGGGGAAAGGGTCGGGGAGCTGTTTTTT.

The J gene is TRBJ2-7, the V gene TRBV5-6, with D possibly TRBD1 on 5 matching bases. The germline CDR1 and CDR2 sequences are SGHDT and YYEEEE. The germline V and J ends were trimmed by 3 bases and 2 bases, with 9 bases remaining between them. This CDR3 contains 13 residues. The CDR3 DNA follows: TGTGCCAGCAGCTCCAGGGTCACCTACGAGCAGTACGTC. Amino acids: CASSSRVTYEQYV.

This chain uses TRBV27 with TRBJ2-3, with TRBD1 matching 8 bases. This CDR3 spans 14 amino acids. The germline gives CDR1 MNHEY, CDR2 SMNVEV (reference sequence). This CDR3 reads CASRVGQAQDTQYF. The CDR3, as DNA: TGTGCTTCTCGGGTGGGACAGGCCCAAGATACGCAGTATTTT.

This chain joins TRBV7-3 and TRBJ2-2, with 8 bases fitting TRBD1. Germline CDR1 SGHTA, CDR2 FQGTGA. Losses at the gene ends were 4 bases for V and 3 bases for J; bases not matched to a gene: 13. There are 18 residues in the CDR3. In nucleotides, the CDR3 is TGTGCCAGCAGCTCCCCGGGGCAGGGGGCCCCTCACACCGGGGAGCTGTTTTTT. Protein product: CASSSPGQGAPHTGELFF.

V and J are TRBV13 and TRBJ2-1; D may be TRBD2 (6 bases). The germline V gene encodes CDR1 PRHDT and CDR2 FYEKMQ (reference sequence). Between the trimmed V and J ends, which lost 0 bases and 2 bases, there was a span of 11 bases. This CDR3 contains 16 residues. CDR3 coding DNA: TGTGCCAGCAGCTTAGGTGACGGGAGACCCTACAATGAGCAGTTCTTC. As protein: CASSLGDGRPYNEQFF.

The chain links TRBV15 to TRBJ1-1; D remains ambiguous. The CDR3 extends over 13 amino acids. Germline loops: CDR1 LNHNV, CDR2 YYDKDF (reference sequence). The V and J ends lost 1 base and 6 bases respectively, with 9 bases between them. The DNA for the CDR3 is TGTGCCACCAGCAGAGTCCCGGGCGCTGAAGCTTTCTTT. Encoded protein: CATSRVPGAEAFF.

The chain joins TRBV4-1 to TRBJ1-2; no definite D call. Trimming removed 1 base from V and 6 bases from J, with 9 bases in between. The CDR3 is made up of 13 amino acids. Per the germline V gene, CDR1 is MGHRA and CDR2 is YSYEKL. The CDR3 DNA follows: TGCGCCAGCAGCCAAGTGGGAAGTCATGGCTACACCTTC. Its protein is CASSQVGSHGYTF.

As DNA, the CDR3 is TGCGCCAGCAGCCAAGCTAACGCGGTCTACGAGCAGTACTTC. Its translation: CASSQANAVYEQYF. The chain joins TRBV4-1 to TRBJ2-7; D unresolved. V lost 1 base, J lost 3 bases, and 10 bases lay in between. CDR3 length: 14 amino acids. Germline V gene sequence: CDR1 MGHRA, CDR2 YSYEKL.

The chain has TRBV29-1 and TRBJ1-3; D is ambiguous. Trimming shortened V by 0 bases and J by 8 bases, and 14 bases separated the two germline ends. Germline V gene lookup returns CDR1 SQVTM and CDR2 ANQGSEA. This CDR3 contains 14 residues. CDR3 sequence reads: CSVEDPQEGDTIYF. The CDR3 coding sequence is TGCAGCGTTGAAGATCCTCAAGAGGGCGACACCATATATTTT.

This sequence joins TRBV28 and TRBJ2-1; 7 nucleotides match TRBD2. The CDR3 spans 15 residues. Per germline, CDR1 MDHEN and CDR2 SYDVKM. V shed 5 bases, J shed 1 base, and the junction held 5 bases outside the gene matches. CDR3 DNA sequence: TGTGCCAGCAGTCTCAGCGGGGCTTCCTACAATGAGCAGTTCTTC. It encodes CASSLSGASYNEQFF.

The V gene is TRBV15, the J gene TRBJ2-5; possible D gene TRBD2, 5 bases. The CDR3 is 14 amino acids. Per the germline V gene, CDR1 is LNHNV and CDR2 is YYDKDF (reference sequence). V shed 1 base and J shed 5 bases, with 11 bases lying between them. For the CDR3, the DNA is TGTGCCACCAGCAGAGTACGAGGGATGGAGACCCAGTACTTC. The encoded protein is CATSRVRGMETQYF.

This clone turned up a few times. V gene TRBV23-1 combines with J gene TRBJ1-2; the D gene is possibly TRBD1 (6 bases). TRBV23-1 is known as an ORF, though its function is uncertain. Trimming removed 6 bases at V and 8 bases at J, with 19 bases between. CDR3 length: 14 amino acids. CDR3 sequence reads: CASRKGGGAWGYTF. For the CDR3, the DNA is TGCGCCAGCAGGAAAGGGGGAGGTGCCTGGGGCTACACCTTC.

The genes are TRBV4-3 and TRBJ2-7; 10 positions agree with TRBD1. CDR3 length: 16 residues. The germline V gene encodes CDR1 LGHNA and CDR2 YSLEER. Trimming removed 0 bases from V and 5 bases from J; junction bases left unmatched: 7. This chain's CDR3 is CASSQDPGQGTHEQYF. For the CDR3, the DNA is TGCGCCAGCAGCCAAGATCCGGGACAGGGGACCCACGAGCAGTACTTC.

The chain has TRBV27 and TRBJ2-7; 9 bases align to TRBD2. V trimming: 7 bases; J trimming: 6 bases; junction bases outside the gene matches: 10. Per germline, CDR1 MNHEY and CDR2 SMNVEV (reference sequence). This CDR3 contains 14 residues. The CDR3 DNA sequence: TGTGCCAGCACAGTCGGTAGCGGGAGTCGCGAGCAGTACTTC. Translated: CASTVGSGSREQYF.

The V and J genes are TRBV9 and TRBJ2-4; D is uncertain. The germline V and J ends were trimmed by 2 bases and 2 bases, with 11 bases remaining between them. The CDR3 covers 15 residues. Looked up from germline, CDR1 is SGDLS and CDR2 is YYNGEE. The CDR3 DNA reads TGTGCCAGCAGCGTTTCCGGGTCCCCCAAAAACATTCAGTACTTC. Its translation: CASSVSGSPKNIQYF.

The chain carries TRBV5-4 and TRBJ1-1; 11 bases fit TRBD1. CDR3 length equals 15 residues. CDR1 and CDR2 (germline): SGHNT, YYREEE (reference sequence). With V trimmed by 4 bases and J by 1 base, 3 bases remained unmatched. CDR3 in DNA: TGTGCCAGCAGCCGGACAGGGGGCGGGAACACTGAAGCTTTCTTT. It is translated as CASSRTGGGNTEAFF.

The J gene is TRBJ1-1, the V gene TRBV4-1; D unresolved. In germline, CDR1 is MGHRA, CDR2 YSYEKL. CDR3 size: 15 residues. Between the trimmed V and J ends, which lost 0 bases and 0 bases, there was a span of 8 bases. The CDR3 region is CASSQEFRVNTEAFF. The CDR3, as DNA: TGCGCCAGCAGCCAAGAGTTTCGGGTGAACACTGAAGCTTTCTTT.

The chain links TRBV28 to TRBJ2-5, with D tentatively TRBD1 (6 bases). The CDR3 runs to 14 residues. The germline V and J ends were trimmed by 1 base and 4 bases, with 10 bases remaining between them. Germline V CDR1 and CDR2: MDHEN, SYDVKM. The CDR3: CASSLFRGRETQYF. The CDR3, as DNA: TGTGCCAGCAGTTTATTCAGGGGACGAGAGACCCAGTACTTC.

J is TRBJ2-7 and V is TRBV28; 7 bases align to TRBD2. V gave up 4 bases and J gave up 4 bases; unmatched junction bases: 10. The CDR3 length is 15 residues. Germline loops: CDR1 MDHEN, CDR2 SYDVKM. CDR3: CASSSPRGGFYEQYF. DNA for the CDR3: TGTGCCAGCAGTTCCCCCCGCGGGGGATTTTACGAGCAGTACTTC.

The rearrangement joins TRBV4-1 to TRBJ1-4; the D gene is possibly TRBD1 (6 bases). Germline CDR1 reads MGHRA; CDR2 reads YSYEKL. The CDR3 length is 16 residues. V lost 5 bases and J 6 bases, leaving 19 bases between the germline ends. CDR3 DNA sequence: TGCGCCAGCAGCTCCCAGACAGGCGCAGGAGATGAAAAACTGTTTTTT. This translates into CASSSQTGAGDEKLFF.